The 20 T cell receptor beta chains presented below share a single source sample, sequenced in a study of spatial heterogeneity in lung cancer. The time point: sample taken at primary tumor resection. TCRdb reprocessed the 5' RACE reads via MiXCR and lists one record per CDR3 protein. The sample holds tens of thousands of distinct CDR3 sequences, roughly 7.2% seen once. The starting material was PBMCs, obtained at surgery. The receptors here all came from a female donor with early-stage non-small cell lung cancer.

This clonotype was counted at least ten times. The chain employs TRBV12-3 or TRBV12-4 and TRBJ2-7; D is undetermined. This CDR3 has 13 residues. Deletions cut 5 bases from V and 1 base from J, with 9 bases between. The CDR3 sequence is CASSRHDSYEQYF. The DNA of the CDR3 is TGTGCCAGCAGTCGACATGATTCCTACGAGCAGTACTTC.

This clonotype was picked up many times. The rearrangement uses TRBV5-1 and TRBJ2-2; 10 nucleotides align to TRBD2. The CDR3 extends over 17 amino acids. CDR1 is SGHRS and CDR2 is YFSETQ in the germline V gene. The J segment lost 6 bases and the V segment lost 2 bases, leaving 10 bases of the junction unmatched. The CDR3 DNA sequence: TGCGCCAGCAGCTTTATCCTAGCGGGAGAGGTGGCCGGGGAGCTGTTTTTT. This gives the protein CASSFILAGEVAGELFF.

This clonotype was seen a few times. The chain carries TRBV12-3 or TRBV12-4 and TRBJ2-2, with 10 positions matching TRBD2. The CDR3 is 16 amino acids. The V and J ends lost 6 bases and 1 base, in that order; junction bases with no gene match: 5. CDR3 DNA: TGTGCCAGCAGCTCCGGACTAGCGGAGAACACCGGGGAGCTGTTTTTT. Protein: CASSSGLAENTGELFF.

This clonotype was recorded many times. The genes are TRBV12-3 or TRBV12-4 and TRBJ2-6, with D unresolved. This CDR3 has 15 residues. V lost 5 bases and J 0 bases, leaving 8 bases between the germline ends. The CDR3 reads CASSHFRSGANVLTF. DNA of the CDR3: TGTGCCAGCAGTCATTTTCGCTCTGGGGCCAACGTCCTGACTTTC.

This clonotype has a handful of counts. This chain uses TRBV20-1 with TRBJ1-1; the D is unclear. The CDR3 consists of 11 residues. Germline CDR1 and CDR2: DFQATT and SNEGSKA (reference sequence). The V end lost 3 bases, the J end lost 5 bases, and 7 bases lay between the germline ends. CDR3 nucleotides: TGCAGTGCTAGTCGGGGAACTGAAGCTTTCTTT. Protein: CSASRGTEAFF.

In this sample, this clonotype turned up a few times. The CDR3 is CRSAGGITDGYTF. The CDR3 DNA is TGCAGAAGCGCAGGGGGGATAACCGATGGCTACACCTTC. The genes are TRBV20-1 and TRBJ1-2; 7 bases agree with TRBD1. The CDR3 is 13 residues long. The germline V gene encodes CDR1 DFQATT and CDR2 SNEGSKA (reference sequence).

This clonotype was found many times. The V and J genes are TRBV6-2 or TRBV6-3 and TRBJ2-7; D may be TRBD2 (6 bases). The V end lost 5 bases, the J end lost 5 bases, and 19 bases lay between the germline ends. Per the germline V gene, CDR1 is MNHEY and CDR2 is SVGEGT. This CDR3 has 15 residues. The CDR3 DNA reads as TGTGCCAGCAGTCCCCTGGGGGGATCTTTCGACGAGCAGTACTTC. It translates to CASSPLGGSFDEQYF.

The genes are TRBV27 and TRBJ1-2; D might be TRBD1 (5 bases). This CDR3 is built from 14 residues. Germline assignment: CDR1 MNHEY and CDR2 SMNVEV (reference sequence). V lost 2 bases, J lost 7 bases, and 14 bases lay in between. CDR3 DNA sequence: TGTGCCAGCAGTTTAATCCCGCAGGGAACTGGCTACACCTTC. Translating gives CASSLIPQGTGYTF.

This clonotype was recorded many times. This chain uses TRBV30 with TRBJ2-3; maybe TRBD2 (6 bases). The CDR3 spans 12 residues. Trimming shortened V by 1 base and J by 14 bases, and 16 bases separated the two germline ends. Germline CDR1 reads GTSNPN; CDR2 reads SVGIG (reference sequence). This CDR3 is CAWSGGGTTRYF. The CDR3 nucleotides are TGTGCCTGGAGTGGTGGCGGGACGACTAGGTATTTT.

This clonotype was counted ten times or more. The V gene is TRBV2, the J gene TRBJ1-1, with TRBD1 matching over 8 bases. J lost 6 bases, V lost 5 bases, and 5 bases had no gene match. The germline V gene encodes CDR1 SNHLY and CDR2 FYNNEI. The CDR3 length is 13 residues. The CDR3 loop is CASSSGQGSEAFF. In nucleotides, the CDR3 is TGTGCCAGCAGTTCCGGACAGGGCTCTGAAGCTTTCTTT. The full variable domain, in which reference TRBV2 and TRBJ1-1 provide the parts outside the CDR3, is EPEVTQTPSHQVTQMGQEVILRCVPISNHLYFYWYRQILGQKVEFLVSFYNNEISEKSEIFDDQFSVERPDGSNFTLKIRSTKLEDSAMYFCASSSGQGSEAFFGQGTRLTVV.

This clonotype has just a few counts. This chain joins TRBV9 and TRBJ1-1; no reliable D call. Germline CDR1 reads SGDLS; CDR2 reads YYNGEE. The CDR3 is 10 amino acids. Deletions cut 3 bases from V and 12 bases from J, with 9 bases between. CDR3 DNA: TGTGCCAGCAGCGATGCCGGTACTTTCTTT. Its protein is CASSDAGTFF.

This clonotype was found many times. The rearrangement joins TRBV11-2 to TRBJ2-1; D is possibly TRBD2 (6 bases). V shed 1 base and J shed 4 bases, with 11 bases lying between them. Germline loops: CDR1 SGHAT, CDR2 FQNNGV. This CDR3 is built from 15 residues. Here the CDR3 DNA reads TGTGCCAGCAGCTTAGTCCTCCGGGGGTACAATGAGCAGTTCTTC. Its translation: CASSLVLRGYNEQFF.

This clonotype has at least ten counts. DNA of the CDR3: TGTGCCAGTTCGACGGGGGACCGGCAGCCCCAGCATTTT. This translates into CASSTGDRQPQHF. The chain employs TRBV27 and TRBJ1-5, with D perhaps matching TRBD1 (5 bases). Per germline, CDR1 MNHEY and CDR2 SMNVEV (reference sequence). The CDR3 loop spans 13 amino acids. V dropped 9 bases and J dropped 7 bases, with 16 bases sitting between them.

This clonotype was seen only a few times. The chain has TRBV5-4 and TRBJ2-3; 7 bases are a match to TRBD1. With 1 base clipped from V and 1 base from J, the junction kept 3 bases outside the gene matches. The CDR3 has 15 amino acids. Germline V gives CDR1 SGHNT, CDR2 YYREEE (reference sequence). The CDR3 here is CASSLPGGGTDTQYF. DNA for the CDR3: TGTGCCAGCAGCTTGCCAGGGGGAGGCACAGATACGCAGTATTTT.

This clonotype came up many times. V and J are TRBV5-4 and TRBJ1-4; TRBD1 matches at 7 bases. This CDR3 contains 15 residues. The V and J ends lost 4 bases and 0 bases, in that order; junction bases with no gene match: 3. Germline V gene lookup returns CDR1 SGHNT and CDR2 YYREEE (reference sequence). CDR3 in amino acids: CASSRDSSTNEKLFF. The CDR3 DNA sequence: TGTGCCAGCAGCCGGGACAGTTCAACTAATGAAAAACTGTTTTTT.

This clonotype was counted many times. In DNA, the CDR3 is TGTGCCAGCAGCCAAGACTCAGCAGTGGCTTTCTTT. Translation: CASSQDSAVAFF. The chain couples TRBV3-1 to TRBJ1-1; no firm D call. V lost 0 bases and J lost 11, with 10 bases in between. Per germline, CDR1 LGHDT and CDR2 YNNKEL (reference sequence). The CDR3 runs 12 residues.

This clonotype was seen at least ten times. The rearrangement uses TRBV20-1 and TRBJ2-1; unclear D gene. Germline V gives CDR1 DFQATT, CDR2 SNEGSKA (reference sequence). Trimming took 1 base from V and 9 from J, leaving 10 bases between them. The CDR3 has 12 amino acids. The CDR3 protein is CSARVSTAEQFF. CDR3 coding DNA: TGCAGTGCTAGAGTGTCCACTGCTGAGCAGTTCTTC.

This clonotype was seen repeatedly, ten times or more. The J gene is TRBJ2-1, the V gene TRBV5-1, with a possible D match to TRBD2 (6 bases). The CDR3 consists of 16 residues. Trimming took off 0 bases at V and 4 bases at J, with 14 bases between the two ends. The germline V gene has CDR1 SGHRS and CDR2 YFSETQ. The CDR3 sequence: CASSLVPGTQYNEQFF. The CDR3 nucleotides are TGCGCCAGCAGCTTGGTCCCCGGGACTCAGTACAATGAGCAGTTCTTC.

This clonotype showed up many times. The chain recombines TRBV18 with TRBJ2-7; TRBD1 matches at 9 bases. The CDR3 totals 15 residues. Germline CDR1 is KGHSH and CDR2 is LQKENI. V lost 3 bases, J lost 2 bases, and 5 bases stayed unmatched. CDR3: CASSPRTGVAYEQYF. DNA for the CDR3: TGTGCCAGCTCACCCAGGACAGGGGTAGCCTACGAGCAGTACTTC.

This clonotype was recorded at least ten times. The gene calls are TRBV29-1 and TRBJ2-1, with a tentative D call TRBD2 (6 bases). CDR1 and CDR2 (germline): SQVTM, ANQGSEA. The CDR3 covers 14 residues. Trimming took off 8 bases at V and 6 bases at J, with 20 bases between the two ends. The CDR3 region is CSIVGTADRNEQFF. The CDR3 bases are TGCAGCATAGTCGGGACTGCCGACCGCAATGAGCAGTTCTTC.